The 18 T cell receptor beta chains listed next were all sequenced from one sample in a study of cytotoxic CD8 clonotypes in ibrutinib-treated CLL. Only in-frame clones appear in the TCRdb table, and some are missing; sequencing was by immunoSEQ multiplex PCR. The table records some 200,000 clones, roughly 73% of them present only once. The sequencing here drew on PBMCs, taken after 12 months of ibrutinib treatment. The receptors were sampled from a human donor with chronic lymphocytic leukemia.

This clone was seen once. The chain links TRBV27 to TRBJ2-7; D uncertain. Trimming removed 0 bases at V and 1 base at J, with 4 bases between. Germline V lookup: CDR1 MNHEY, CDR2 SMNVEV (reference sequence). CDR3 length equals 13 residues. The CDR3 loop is CASSLSISYEQYF. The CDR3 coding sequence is TGTGCCAGCAGTTTATCGATTTCCTACGAGCAGTACTTC.

CDR3 protein: CASSTRGVGDTQYF. For the CDR3, the DNA is TGTGCCAGCAGCACCCGGGGGGTCGGAGATACGCAGTATTTT. V usage is TRBV11-3 and J usage is TRBJ2-3, with TRBD2 matching over 7 bases. With 5 bases clipped from V and 5 bases from J, the junction kept 7 bases outside the gene matches. Per germline, CDR1 SGHNT and CDR2 YENEEA. This CDR3 region has 14 residues. Filled out from reference TRBV11-3 and TRBJ2-3, the complete variable domain reads EAGVVQSPRYKIIEKKQPVAFWCNPISGHNTLYWYLQNLGQGPELLIRYENEEAVDDSQLPKDRFSAERLKGVDSTLKIQPAELGDSAVYLCASSTRGVGDTQYFGPGTRLTVL.

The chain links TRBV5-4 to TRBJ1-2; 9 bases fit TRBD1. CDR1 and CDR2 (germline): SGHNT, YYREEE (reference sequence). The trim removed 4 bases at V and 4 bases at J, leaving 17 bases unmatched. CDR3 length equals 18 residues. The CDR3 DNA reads TGTGCCAGCAGCGTGGCCCCCGGGACAGGGTCTTTCGCCTATGGCTACACCTTC. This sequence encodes CASSVAPGTGSFAYGYTF. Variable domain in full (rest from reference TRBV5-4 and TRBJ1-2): ETGVTQSPTHLIKTRGQQVTLRCSSQSGHNTVSWYQQALGQGPQFIFQYYREEENGRGNFPPRFSGLQFPNYSSELNVNALELDDSALYLCASSVAPGTGSFAYGYTFGSGTRLTVV.

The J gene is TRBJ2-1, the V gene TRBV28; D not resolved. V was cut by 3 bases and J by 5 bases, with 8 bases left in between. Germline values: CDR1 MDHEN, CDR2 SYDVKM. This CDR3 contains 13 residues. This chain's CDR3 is CASSFRSDNEQFF. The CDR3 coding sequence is TGTGCCAGCAGTTTCCGGTCCGACAATGAGCAGTTCTTC. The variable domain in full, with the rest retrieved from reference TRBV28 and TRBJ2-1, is DVKVTQSSRYLVKRTGEKVFLECVQDMDHENMFWYRQDPGLGLRLIYFSYDVKMKEKGDIPEGYSVSREKKERFSLILESASTNQTSMYLCASSFRSDNEQFFGPGTRLTVL.

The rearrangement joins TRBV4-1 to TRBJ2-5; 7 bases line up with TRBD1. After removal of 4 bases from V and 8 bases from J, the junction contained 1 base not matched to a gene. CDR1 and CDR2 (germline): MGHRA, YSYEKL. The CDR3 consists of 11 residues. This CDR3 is CASSRQGTQYF. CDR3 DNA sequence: TGCGCCAGCAGCCGACAGGGAACCCAGTACTTC.

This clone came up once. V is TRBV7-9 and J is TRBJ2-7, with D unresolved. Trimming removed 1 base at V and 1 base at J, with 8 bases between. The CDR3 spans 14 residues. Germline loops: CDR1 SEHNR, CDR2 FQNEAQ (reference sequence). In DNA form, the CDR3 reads TGTGCCAGCAGCTTAGTTTCGAAGTCCTACGAGCAGTACTTC. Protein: CASSLVSKSYEQYF. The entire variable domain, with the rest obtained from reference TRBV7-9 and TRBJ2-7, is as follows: DTGVSQNPRHKITKRGQNVTFRCDPISEHNRLYWYRQTLGQGPEFLTYFQNEAQLEKSRLLSDRFSAERPKGSFSTLEIQRTEQGDSAMYLCASSLVSKSYEQYFGPGTRLTVT.

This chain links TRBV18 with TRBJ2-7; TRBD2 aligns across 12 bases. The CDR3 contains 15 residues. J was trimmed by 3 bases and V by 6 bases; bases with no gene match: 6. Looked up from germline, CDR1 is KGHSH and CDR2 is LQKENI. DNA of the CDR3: TGTGCCAGCTCGCCGACTAGCGGGAGAGTCTACGAGCAGTACTTC. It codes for CASSPTSGRVYEQYF. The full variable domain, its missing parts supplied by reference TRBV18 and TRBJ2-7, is NAGVMQNPRHLVRRRGQEARLRCSPMKGHSHVYWYRQLPEEGLKFMVYLQKENIIDESGMPKERFSAEFPKEGPSILRIQQVVRGDSAAYFCASSPTSGRVYEQYFGPGTRLTVT.

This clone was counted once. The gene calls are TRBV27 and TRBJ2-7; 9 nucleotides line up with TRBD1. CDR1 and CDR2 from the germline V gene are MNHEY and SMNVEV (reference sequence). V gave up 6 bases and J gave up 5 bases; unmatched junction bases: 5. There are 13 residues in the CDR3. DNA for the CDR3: TGTGCCAGCAGCCCGGACAGGGGCAACGAGCAGTACTTC. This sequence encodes CASSPDRGNEQYF.

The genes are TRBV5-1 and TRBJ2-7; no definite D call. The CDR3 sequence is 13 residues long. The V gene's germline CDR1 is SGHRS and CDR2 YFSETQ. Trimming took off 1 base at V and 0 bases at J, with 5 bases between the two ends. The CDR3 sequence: CASSLTASYEQYF. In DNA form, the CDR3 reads TGCGCCAGCAGCTTGACCGCCTCCTACGAGCAGTACTTC.

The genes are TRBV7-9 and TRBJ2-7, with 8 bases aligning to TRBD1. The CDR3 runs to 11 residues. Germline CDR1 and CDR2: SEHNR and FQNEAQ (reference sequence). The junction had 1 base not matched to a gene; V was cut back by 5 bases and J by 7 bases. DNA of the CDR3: TGTGCCAGCAGCACAGGGGGGGAGCAGTACTTC. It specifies CASSTGGEQYF.

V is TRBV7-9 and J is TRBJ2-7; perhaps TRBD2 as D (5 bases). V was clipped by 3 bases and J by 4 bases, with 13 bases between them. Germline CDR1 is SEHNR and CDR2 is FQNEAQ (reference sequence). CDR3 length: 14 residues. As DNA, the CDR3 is TGTGCCAGCAGCTTGCAAGGCGGGCGGTACGAGCAGTACTTC. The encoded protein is CASSLQGGRYEQYF. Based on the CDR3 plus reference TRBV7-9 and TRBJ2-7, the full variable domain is DTGVSQNPRHKITKRGQNVTFRCDPISEHNRLYWYRQTLGQGPEFLTYFQNEAQLEKSRLLSDRFSAERPKGSFSTLEIQRTEQGDSAMYLCASSLQGGRYEQYFGPGTRLTVT.

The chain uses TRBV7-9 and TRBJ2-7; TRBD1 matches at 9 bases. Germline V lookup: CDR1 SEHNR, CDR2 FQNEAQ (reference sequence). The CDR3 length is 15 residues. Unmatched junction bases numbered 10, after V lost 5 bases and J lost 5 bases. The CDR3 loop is CASSQYRDRDNEQYF. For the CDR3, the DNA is TGTGCCAGCAGCCAATACCGGGACAGGGACAACGAGCAGTACTTC.

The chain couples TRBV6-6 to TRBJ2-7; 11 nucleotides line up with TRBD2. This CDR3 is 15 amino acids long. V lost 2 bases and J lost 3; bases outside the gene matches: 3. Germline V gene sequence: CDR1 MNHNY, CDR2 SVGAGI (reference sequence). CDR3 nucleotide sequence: TGTGCCAGCAGTTACGGGCTAGCGGGGGGCTACGAGCAGTACTTC. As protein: CASSYGLAGGYEQYF.

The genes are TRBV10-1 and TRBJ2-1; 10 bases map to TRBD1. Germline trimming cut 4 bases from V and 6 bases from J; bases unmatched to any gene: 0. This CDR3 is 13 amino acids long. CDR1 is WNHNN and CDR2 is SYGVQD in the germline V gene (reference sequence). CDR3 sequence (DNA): TGCGCCAGCAGTGGGACAGGGGGCAATGAGCAGTTCTTC. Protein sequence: CASSGTGGNEQFF.

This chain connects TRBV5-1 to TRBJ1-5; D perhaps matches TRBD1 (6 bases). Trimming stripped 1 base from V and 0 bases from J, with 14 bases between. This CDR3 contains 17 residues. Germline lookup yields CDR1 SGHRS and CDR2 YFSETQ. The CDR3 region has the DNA TGCGCCAGCAGCTTGACGGACAGAATGTATAGCAATCAGCCCCAGCATTTT. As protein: CASSLTDRMYSNQPQHF.

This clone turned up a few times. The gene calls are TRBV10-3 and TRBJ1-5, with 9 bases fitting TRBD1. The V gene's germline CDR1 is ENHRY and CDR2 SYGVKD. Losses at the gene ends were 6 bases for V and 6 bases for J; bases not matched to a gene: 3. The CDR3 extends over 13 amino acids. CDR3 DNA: TGTGCCATCAGGGACAGGGGTAGTCAGCCCCAGCATTTT. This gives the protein CAIRDRGSQPQHF.

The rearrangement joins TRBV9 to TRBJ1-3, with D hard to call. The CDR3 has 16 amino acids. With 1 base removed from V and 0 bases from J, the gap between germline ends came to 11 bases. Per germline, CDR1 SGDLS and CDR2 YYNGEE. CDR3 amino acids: CASSVFSQSSGNTIYF. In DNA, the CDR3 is TGTGCCAGCAGCGTATTCTCCCAGAGCTCTGGAAACACCATATATTTT.

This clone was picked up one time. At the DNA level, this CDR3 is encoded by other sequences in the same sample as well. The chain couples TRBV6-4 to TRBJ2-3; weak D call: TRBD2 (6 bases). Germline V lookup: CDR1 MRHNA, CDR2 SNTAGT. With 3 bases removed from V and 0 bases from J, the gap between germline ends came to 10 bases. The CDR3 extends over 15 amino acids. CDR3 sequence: CASSEGSGSTDTQYF. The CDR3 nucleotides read TGTGCCAGCAGTGAGGGAAGCGGGAGCACAGATACGCAGTATTTT.